This T cell receptor (beta chain) came from a study of spatial heterogeneity in lung cancer. Regarding the study as a whole: In tumors, expanded intratumoral alpha and beta TCR counts tracked mutation counts.

The time point here: sample taken at primary tumor resection. Samples came from approximately 65 TRACERx patients with untreated early-stage lung cancer. Whole RNA, which was extracted from tumor, nontumor lung tissue or frozen PBMC, was sequenced without any cell sorting. Per germline, CDR1 SGHAT and CDR2 FQNNGV. The CDR3 extends over 13 amino acids. V lost 6 bases to trimming and J lost 5 bases, with 13 bases between them. Comments on this clonotype: The antigen is undetermined.

TCRdb used MiXCR to reprocess the 5' RACE reads, holding one entry per CDR3 protein. The repertoire includes approximately 25,000 distinct CDR3 sequences, 8.8% of them detected once, and about 7.7% sits in the top ten. V usage is TRBV11-2 and J usage is TRBJ2-5, with D perhaps matching TRBD1 (6 bases). Sample: lung tumor tissue, taken at surgery. The receptor's source is a male donor with early-stage non-small cell lung cancer. Written as DNA, the CDR3 is TGTGCCAGCAGGGAACCCAGGGGCGAGACCCAGTACTTC. It yields the protein CASREPRGETQYF.